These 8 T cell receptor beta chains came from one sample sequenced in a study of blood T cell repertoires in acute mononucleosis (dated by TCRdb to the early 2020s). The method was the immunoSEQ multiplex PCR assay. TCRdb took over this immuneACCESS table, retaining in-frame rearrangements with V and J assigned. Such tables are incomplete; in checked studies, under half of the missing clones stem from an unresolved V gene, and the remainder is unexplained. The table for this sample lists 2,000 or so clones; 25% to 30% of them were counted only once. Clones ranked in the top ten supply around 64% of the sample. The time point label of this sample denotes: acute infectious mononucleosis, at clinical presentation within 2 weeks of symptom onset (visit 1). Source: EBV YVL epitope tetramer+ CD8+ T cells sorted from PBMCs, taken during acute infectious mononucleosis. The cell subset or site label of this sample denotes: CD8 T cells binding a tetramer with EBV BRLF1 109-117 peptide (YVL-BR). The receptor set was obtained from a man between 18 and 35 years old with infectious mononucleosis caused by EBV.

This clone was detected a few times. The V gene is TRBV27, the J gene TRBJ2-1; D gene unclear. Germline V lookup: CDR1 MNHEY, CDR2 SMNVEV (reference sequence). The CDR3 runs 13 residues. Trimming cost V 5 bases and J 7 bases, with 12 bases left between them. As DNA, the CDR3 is TGTGCCAGCAGTGACCCGTTTTTGAATGAGCAGTTCTTC. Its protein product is CASSDPFLNEQFF.

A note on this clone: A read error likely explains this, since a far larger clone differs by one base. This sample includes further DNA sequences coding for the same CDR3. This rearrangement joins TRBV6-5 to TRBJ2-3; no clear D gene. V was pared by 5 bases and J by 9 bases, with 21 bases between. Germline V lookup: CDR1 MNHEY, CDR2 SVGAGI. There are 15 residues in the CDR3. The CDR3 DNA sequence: TGTGCCAGCAGTGCCCTACTTGGGTCAGAGTCGACGCAGTATTTT. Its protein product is CASSALLGSESTQYF.

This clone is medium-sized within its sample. The CDR3 coding sequence is TGTGCCAGCAGCCCAACAGATACGCAGTATTTT. This gives the protein CASSPTDTQYF. This sequence joins TRBV28 and TRBJ2-3, with no clear D. Trimming removed 6 bases from V and 3 bases from J, with 4 bases in between. Germline-derived CDR1 and CDR2 are MDHEN and SYDVKM. The CDR3 is 11 residues long. Full variable domain (outside the CDR3, taken from reference TRBV28 and TRBJ2-3): DVKVTQSSRYLVKRTGEKVFLECVQDMDHENMFWYRQDPGLGLRLIYFSYDVKMKEKGDIPEGYSVSREKKERFSLILESASTNQTSMYLCASSPTDTQYFGPGTRLTVL.

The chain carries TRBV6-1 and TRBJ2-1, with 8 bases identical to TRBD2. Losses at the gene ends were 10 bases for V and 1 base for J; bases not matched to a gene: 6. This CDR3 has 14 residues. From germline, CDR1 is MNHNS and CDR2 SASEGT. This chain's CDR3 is CAIGTSGSYNEQFF. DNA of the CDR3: TGTGCCATCGGGACTAGTGGGTCCTACAATGAGCAGTTCTTC.

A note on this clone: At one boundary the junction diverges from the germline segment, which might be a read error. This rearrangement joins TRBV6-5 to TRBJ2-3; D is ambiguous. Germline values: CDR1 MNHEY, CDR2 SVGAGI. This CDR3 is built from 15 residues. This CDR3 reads CACSALLVSASTQYF. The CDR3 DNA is TGTGCCTGCAGTGCCCTACTTGTGTCAGCGTCGACGCAGTATTTT.

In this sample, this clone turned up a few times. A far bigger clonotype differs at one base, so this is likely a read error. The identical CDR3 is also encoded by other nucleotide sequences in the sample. The CDR3 reads CAWRVQPAYNEQFF. The CDR3 nucleotides read TGTGCTTGGAGGGTCCAACCAGCTTACAATGAGCAGTTCTTC. This chain connects TRBV30 to TRBJ2-1, with D possibly matching TRBD2 (6 bases). The length of the CDR3 is 14 residues. Germline loops: CDR1 GTSNPN, CDR2 SVGIG (reference sequence). The full variable domain, with the rest looked up from reference TRBV30 and TRBJ2-1, is SQTIHQWPATLVQPVGSPLSLECTVEGTSNPNLYWYRQAAGRGLQLLFYSVGIGQISSEVPQNLSASRPQDRQFILSSKKLLLSDSGFYLCAWRVQPAYNEQFFGPGTRLTVL.

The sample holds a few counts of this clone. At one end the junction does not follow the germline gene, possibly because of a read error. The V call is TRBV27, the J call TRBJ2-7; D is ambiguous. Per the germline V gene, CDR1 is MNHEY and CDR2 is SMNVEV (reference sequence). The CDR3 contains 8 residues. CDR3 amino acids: CASSEVNF. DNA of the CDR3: TGTGCCAGCAGTGAGGTAAACTTC.

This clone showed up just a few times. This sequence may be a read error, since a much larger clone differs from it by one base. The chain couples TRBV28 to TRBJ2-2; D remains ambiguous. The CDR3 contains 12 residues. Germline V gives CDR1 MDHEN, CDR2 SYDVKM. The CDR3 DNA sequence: TGTGCCAGCAGTCCCTCATTCCAGGAGCTGGTTTTT. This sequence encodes CASSPSFQELVF.